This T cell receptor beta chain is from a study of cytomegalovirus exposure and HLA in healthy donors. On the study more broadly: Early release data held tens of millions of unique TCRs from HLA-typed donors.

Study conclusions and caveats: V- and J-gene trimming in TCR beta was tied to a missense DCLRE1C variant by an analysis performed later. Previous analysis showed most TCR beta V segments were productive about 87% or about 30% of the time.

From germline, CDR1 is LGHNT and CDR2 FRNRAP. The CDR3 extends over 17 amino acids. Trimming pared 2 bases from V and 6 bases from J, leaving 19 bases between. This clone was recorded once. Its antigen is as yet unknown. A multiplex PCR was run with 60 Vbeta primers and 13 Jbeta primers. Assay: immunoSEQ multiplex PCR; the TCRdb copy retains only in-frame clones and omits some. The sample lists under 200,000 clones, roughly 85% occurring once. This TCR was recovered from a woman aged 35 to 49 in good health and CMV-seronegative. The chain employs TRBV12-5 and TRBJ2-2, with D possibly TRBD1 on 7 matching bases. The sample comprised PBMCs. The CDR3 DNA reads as TGTGCTAGTGGTTTGATATCAGGGGGGATTCCGCCCGGGGAGCTGTTTTTT. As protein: CASGLISGGIPPGELFF.